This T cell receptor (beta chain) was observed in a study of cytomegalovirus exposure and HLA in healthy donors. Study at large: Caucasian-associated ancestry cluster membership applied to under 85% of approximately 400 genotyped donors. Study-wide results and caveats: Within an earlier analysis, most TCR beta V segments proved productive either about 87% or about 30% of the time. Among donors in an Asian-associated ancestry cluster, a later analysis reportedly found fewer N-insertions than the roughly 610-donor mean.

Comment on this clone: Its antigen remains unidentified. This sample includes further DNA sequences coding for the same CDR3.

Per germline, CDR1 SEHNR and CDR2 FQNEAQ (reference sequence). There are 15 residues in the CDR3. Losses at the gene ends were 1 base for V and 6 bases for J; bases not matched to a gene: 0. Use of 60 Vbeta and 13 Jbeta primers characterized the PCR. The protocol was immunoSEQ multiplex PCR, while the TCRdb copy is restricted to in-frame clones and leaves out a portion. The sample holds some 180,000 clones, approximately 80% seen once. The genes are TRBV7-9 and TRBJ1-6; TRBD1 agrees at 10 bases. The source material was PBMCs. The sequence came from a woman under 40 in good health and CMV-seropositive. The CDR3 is CASSLGDRGNSPLHF. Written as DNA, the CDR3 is TGTGCCAGCAGCTTAGGGGACAGGGGTAATTCACCCCTCCACTTT.